These T cell receptor beta chains were read from a single sample in a study of blood T cells in healthy people across ages. TCRdb reanalysed the 5' RACE reads using MiXCR and keeps one entry per CDR3 protein. Here the sample spans some 760,000 distinct CDR3 sequences, roughly 25% being singletons. This sample was shared with a second study, whose subject was T cells of mothers and their children.

The sequencing input was blood. The source of these receptors is a boy aged 5 to 17 in good health. The CDR3 runs from the conserved cysteine through the conserved F or W. D genes are given only for firm matches. Rows may omit the clone size; those that give it use once, few, many or a size class.

V gene: TRBV15
J gene: TRBJ1-1
D gene: .
clone size: .
CDR3 DNA: TGTGCCACCAGCAGGGACAACCTATACACTGAAGCTTTCTTT
CDR3 protein: CATSRDNLYTEAFF

V gene: TRBV6-5
J gene: TRBJ1-2
D gene: TRBD1
clone size: few
CDR3 DNA: TGTACCAGCAGTCCCTCGGGACAGGGGTATGGCTACACCTTC
CDR3 protein: CTSSPSGQGYGYTF

V gene: TRBV3-1
J gene: TRBJ1-3
D gene: TRBD1
clone size: .
CDR3 DNA: TGTGCCAGCAGCCCTTCGGACAGGGCTGGAAACACCATATATTTT
CDR3 protein: CASSPSDRAGNTIYF

V gene: TRBV6-6
J gene: TRBJ1-2
D gene: TRBD1
clone size: .
CDR3 DNA: TGTGCCAGCAGGCATGATCAGGGGGGCCCGCTCTTCTATGGCTACACCTTC
CDR3 protein: CASRHDQGGPLFYGYTF

V gene: TRBV14
J gene: TRBJ1-2
D gene: .
clone size: .
CDR3 DNA: TGTGCCAGCAGCCAAAGGGCTGGGAGGGCGAACTATGGCTACACCTTC
CDR3 protein: CASSQRAGRANYGYTF

V gene: TRBV12-5
J gene: TRBJ2-7
D gene: .
clone size: .
CDR3 DNA: TGTGCTAGTGGTTTGCAAAACCCTAGCTCCTACGAGCAGTACTTC
CDR3 protein: CASGLQNPSSYEQYF

V gene: TRBV7-2
J gene: TRBJ2-3
D gene: .
clone size: .
CDR3 DNA: TGTGCCAGCAGCCCGCAGGGAAGAGGAGATACGCAGTATTTT
CDR3 protein: CASSPQGRGDTQYF

V gene: TRBV28
J gene: TRBJ2-3
D gene: .
clone size: few
CDR3 DNA: TGTGCCAGCAGTTTGGTCGGCCTAAACACAGATACGCAGTATTTT
CDR3 protein: CASSLVGLNTDTQYF

V gene: TRBV6-6
J gene: TRBJ1-3
D gene: .
clone size: .
CDR3 DNA: TGTGCCAGCCACAGTAGCTCTGGAAACACCATATATTTT
CDR3 protein: CASHSSSGNTIYF

V gene: TRBV2
J gene: TRBJ2-7
D gene: TRBD1
clone size: many
CDR3 DNA: TGTGCCAGCAGTGGACAGGGGGCTTACGAGCAGTACTTC
CDR3 protein: CASSGQGAYEQYF

V gene: TRBV20-1
J gene: TRBJ2-7
D gene: TRBD2
clone size: few
CDR3 DNA: TGCAGTGCTCGGGGGCCGGGGCTAGCGGGTGTAGAGCAGTACTTC
CDR3 protein: CSARGPGLAGVEQYF

V gene: TRBV3-1
J gene: TRBJ2-7
D gene: .
clone size: few
CDR3 DNA: TGTGCCAGCAGCCAATCTTTCTCCTACGAGCAGTACTTC
CDR3 protein: CASSQSFSYEQYF

V gene: TRBV15
J gene: TRBJ2-1
D gene: .
clone size: .
CDR3 DNA: TGTGCCACCAGCAGAGATCAGGCGCAGTTTTTGGTCTTC
CDR3 protein: CATSRDQAQFLVF

V gene: TRBV6-5
J gene: TRBJ2-7
D gene: .
clone size: .
CDR3 DNA: TGTGCCAGCAGTTCCCCAGGGACGTCCTCCTACGAGCAGTACTTC
CDR3 protein: CASSSPGTSSYEQYF

V gene: TRBV7-6
J gene: TRBJ1-5
D gene: TRBD1
clone size: few
CDR3 DNA: TGTGCCAGCAGCTACCGGGACAGGGATAGACAGCCCCAGCATTTT
CDR3 protein: CASSYRDRDRQPQHF

V gene: TRBV12-5
J gene: TRBJ1-5
D gene: .
clone size: .
CDR3 DNA: TGTGCTAGTGGTTTGGTCCCGGCGGGTTGGTACAATCAGCCCCAGCATTTT
CDR3 protein: CASGLVPAGWYNQPQHF

V gene: TRBV25-1
J gene: TRBJ2-3
D gene: TRBD1
clone size: .
CDR3 DNA: TGTGCCAGCAGACAGGGGGGCACAGATACGCAGTATTTT
CDR3 protein: CASRQGGTDTQYF

V gene: TRBV11-2
J gene: TRBJ1-1
D gene: .
clone size: few
CDR3 DNA: TGTGCCAGCAGCCGAATCAGGGTGGAGGGAGACACTGAAGCTTTCTTT
CDR3 protein: CASSRIRVEGDTEAFF

V gene: TRBV15
J gene: TRBJ1-2
D gene: .
clone size: .
CDR3 DNA: TGTGCCACCAGCAGAGGTGACGAGACCTATGGCTACACCTTC
CDR3 protein: CATSRGDETYGYTF

V gene: TRBV6-6
J gene: TRBJ1-5
D gene: .
clone size: .
CDR3 DNA: TGTGCCAGCAGCATTATCAATCAGCCCCAGCATTTT
CDR3 protein: CASSIINQPQHF